This TCR beta chain originates from a study of cytomegalovirus exposure and HLA in healthy donors. Regarding the study as a whole: The majority of TCR sequences were rare, yet some public TCRs appeared in many donors. Highly shared variants forming one cluster were likely a sequencing artifact.

Both 60 Vbeta primers and 13 Jbeta primers went into the PCR. Per the study methods: In a later analysis, roughly 11 million of about 80 million unique beta chains occurred in at least two donors. Assay: immunoSEQ multiplex PCR; the TCRdb copy retains only in-frame clones and omits some. V and J calls and clone size follow that table, whereas D and trimming were derived from the DNA. The sample includes about 130,000 clones, around 80% of them seen just once. Concerning this clone: The antigen is not known.

Germline V gene data show CDR1 as SQVTM and CDR2 as ANQGSEA. The CDR3 consists of 16 residues. Trimming at V came to 3 bases and at J to 6 bases, leaving 10 bases not matched to a gene. The TCR originated in a man between 45 and 60 years old in good health and CMV-seronegative. The chain carries TRBV29-1 and TRBJ2-3; 12 bases align to TRBD1. The sample consisted of PBMCs. The CDR3 region is CSVEGDRDRGPDTQYF. In nucleotides, the CDR3 is TGCAGCGTTGAGGGGGACCGGGACAGGGGGCCGGATACGCAGTATTTT.